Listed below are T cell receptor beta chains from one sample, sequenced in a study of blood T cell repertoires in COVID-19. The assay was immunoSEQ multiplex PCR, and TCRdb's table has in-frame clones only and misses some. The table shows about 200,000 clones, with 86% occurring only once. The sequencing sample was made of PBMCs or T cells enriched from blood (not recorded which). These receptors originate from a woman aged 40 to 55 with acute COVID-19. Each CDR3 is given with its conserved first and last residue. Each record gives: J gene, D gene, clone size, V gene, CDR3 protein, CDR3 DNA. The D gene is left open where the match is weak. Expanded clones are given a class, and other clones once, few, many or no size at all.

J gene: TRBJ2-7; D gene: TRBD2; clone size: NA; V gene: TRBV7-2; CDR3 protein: CASSLAGTSAYEQYF; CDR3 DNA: TGTGCCAGCAGCTTAGCTGGGACTAGCGCGTACGAGCAGTACTTC
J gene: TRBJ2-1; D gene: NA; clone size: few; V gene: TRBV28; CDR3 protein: CASKGGSSQGFDEQFF; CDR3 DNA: TGTGCCAGCAAGGGTGGGAGTAGTCAAGGGTTCGATGAGCAGTTCTTC
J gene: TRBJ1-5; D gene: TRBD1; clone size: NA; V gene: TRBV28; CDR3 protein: CASTSGAGGANQPQHF; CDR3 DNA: TGTGCCAGCACCTCCGGGGCAGGGGGTGCGAATCAGCCCCAGCATTTT
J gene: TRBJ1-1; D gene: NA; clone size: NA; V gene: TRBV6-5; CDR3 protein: CASVWGEARTEAFF; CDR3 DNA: TGTGCCAGCGTCTGGGGGGAGGCAAGGACTGAAGCTTTCTTT
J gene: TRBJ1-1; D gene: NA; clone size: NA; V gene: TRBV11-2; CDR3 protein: CASSLDLTEAFF; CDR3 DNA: TGTGCCAGCAGCTTAGATCTGACTGAAGCTTTCTTT
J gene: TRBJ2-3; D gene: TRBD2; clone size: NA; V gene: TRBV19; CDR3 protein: CASSIITSGSTDTQYF; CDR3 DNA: TGTGCCAGTAGTATAATTACTAGCGGGAGCACAGATACGCAGTATTTT
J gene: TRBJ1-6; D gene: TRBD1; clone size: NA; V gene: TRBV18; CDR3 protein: CASSPGQGNSPLHF; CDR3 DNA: TGTGCCAGCTCACCGGGACAGGGTAATTCACCCCTCCACTTT
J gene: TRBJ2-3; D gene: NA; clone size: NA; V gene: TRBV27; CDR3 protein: CASTKTSTDTQYF; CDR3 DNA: TGTGCCAGCACCAAGACTAGCACAGATACGCAGTATTTT
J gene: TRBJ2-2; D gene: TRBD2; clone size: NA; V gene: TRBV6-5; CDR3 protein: CASKRGGRHTGELFF; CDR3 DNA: TGTGCCAGCAAACGCGGCGGGAGACACACCGGGGAGCTGTTTTTT
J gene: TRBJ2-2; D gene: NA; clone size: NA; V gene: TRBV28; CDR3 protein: CASSLLADANTGELFF; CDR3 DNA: TGTGCCAGCAGTTTATTAGCTGACGCGAACACCGGGGAGCTGTTTTTT
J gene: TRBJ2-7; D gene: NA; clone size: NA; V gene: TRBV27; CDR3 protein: CASSLYGRADEQYF; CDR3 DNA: TGTGCCAGCAGTTTATATGGCAGGGCGGACGAGCAGTACTTC
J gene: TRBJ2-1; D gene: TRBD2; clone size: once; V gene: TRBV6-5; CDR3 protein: CASSYVLAGGGEQFF; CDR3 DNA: TGTGCCAGCAGTTACGTGCTAGCGGGAGGGGGTGAGCAGTTCTTC
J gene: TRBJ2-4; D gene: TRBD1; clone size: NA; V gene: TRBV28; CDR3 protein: CASRVQGATKNIQYF; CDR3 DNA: TGTGCCAGCAGAGTACAGGGGGCTACCAAAAACATTCAGTACTTC
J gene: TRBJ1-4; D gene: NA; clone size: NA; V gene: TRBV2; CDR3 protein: CASGPNGGNEKLFF; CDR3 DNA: TGTGCCAGCGGGCCGAACGGGGGTAATGAAAAACTGTTTTTT
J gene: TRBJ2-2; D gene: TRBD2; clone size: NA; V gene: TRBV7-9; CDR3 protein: CASSPRAGGTTGELFF; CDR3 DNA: TGTGCCAGCAGCCCCCGGGCGGGAGGTACCACCGGGGAGCTGTTTTTT
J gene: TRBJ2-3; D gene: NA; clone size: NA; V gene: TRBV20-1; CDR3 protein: CSASHPGAGTDTQYF; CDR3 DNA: TGCAGTGCTAGTCATCCAGGGGCGGGCACAGATACGCAGTATTTT
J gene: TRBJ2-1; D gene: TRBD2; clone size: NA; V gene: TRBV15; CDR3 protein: CATSSSGLAVYNEQFF; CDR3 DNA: TGTGCCACCAGCAGCTCGGGACTAGCGGTCTACAATGAGCAGTTCTTC
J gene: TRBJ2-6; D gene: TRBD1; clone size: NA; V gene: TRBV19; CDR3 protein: CASKTQGQAVGANVLTF; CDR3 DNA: TGTGCCAGTAAAACTCAGGGACAGGCGGTCGGGGCCAACGTCCTGACTTTC
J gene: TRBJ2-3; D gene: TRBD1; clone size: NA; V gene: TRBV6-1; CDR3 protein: CASSDEPGQGADTQYF; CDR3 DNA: TGTGCCAGCAGTGATGAACCGGGACAGGGGGCAGATACGCAGTATTTT
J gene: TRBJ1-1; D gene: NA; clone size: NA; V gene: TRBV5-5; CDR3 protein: CASSLGGATEAFF; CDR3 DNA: TGTGCCAGCAGCTTGGGTGGGGCTACTGAAGCTTTCTTT
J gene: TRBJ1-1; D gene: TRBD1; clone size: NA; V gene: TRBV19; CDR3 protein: CASSTARQGTIMNTEAFF; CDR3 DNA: TGTGCCAGTAGTACAGCTAGACAGGGTACAATCATGAACACTGAAGCTTTCTTT
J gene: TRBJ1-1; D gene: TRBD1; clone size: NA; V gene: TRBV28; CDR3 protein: CASLTGASENTEAFF; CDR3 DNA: TGTGCCAGCCTGACAGGGGCCTCAGAAAACACTGAAGCTTTCTTT
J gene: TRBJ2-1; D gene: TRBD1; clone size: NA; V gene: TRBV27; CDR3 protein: CASSLWDRNNEQFF; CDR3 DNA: TGTGCCAGCAGTTTATGGGACAGGAACAATGAGCAGTTCTTC
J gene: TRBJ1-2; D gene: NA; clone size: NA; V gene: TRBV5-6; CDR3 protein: CASSLARDGYTF; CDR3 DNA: TGTGCCAGCAGCTTGGCCCGAGATGGCTACACCTTC
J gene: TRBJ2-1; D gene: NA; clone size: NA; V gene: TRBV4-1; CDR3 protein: CASSPPGTYPGEQFF; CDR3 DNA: TGCGCCAGCAGCCCCCCCGGGACATATCCAGGGGAGCAGTTCTTC
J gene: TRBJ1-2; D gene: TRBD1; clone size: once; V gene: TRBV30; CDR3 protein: CAWEVAGRGPTNYGYTF; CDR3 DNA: TGTGCCTGGGAGGTGGCGGGCAGGGGGCCGACTAACTATGGCTACACCTTC
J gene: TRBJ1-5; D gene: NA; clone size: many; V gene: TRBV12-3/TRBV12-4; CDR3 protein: CASSSGNQPQHF; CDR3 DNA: TGTGCCAGCAGTTCGGGGAATCAGCCCCAGCATTTT
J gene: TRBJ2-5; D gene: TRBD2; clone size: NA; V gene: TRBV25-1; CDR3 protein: CASSEASGSEKTQYF; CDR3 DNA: TGTGCCAGCAGTGAAGCTAGCGGGAGTGAGAAGACCCAGTACTTC
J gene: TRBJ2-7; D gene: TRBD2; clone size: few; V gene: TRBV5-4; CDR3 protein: CASSLEGLAPYEQYF; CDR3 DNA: TGTGCCAGCAGCTTGGAAGGACTAGCACCTTACGAGCAGTACTTC
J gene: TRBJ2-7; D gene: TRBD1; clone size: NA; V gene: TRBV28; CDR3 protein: CASRGAGGTYEQYF; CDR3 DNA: TGTGCCAGCAGGGGGGCAGGGGGTACCTACGAGCAGTACTTC
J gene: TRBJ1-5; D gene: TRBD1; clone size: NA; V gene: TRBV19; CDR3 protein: CASSLTGNNQPQHF; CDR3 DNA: TGTGCCAGTAGCCTGACAGGGAACAATCAGCCCCAGCATTTT
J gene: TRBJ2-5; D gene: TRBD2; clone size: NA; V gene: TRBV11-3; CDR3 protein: CASSPSGGPETQYF; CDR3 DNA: TGTGCCAGCAGCCCGAGCGGGGGCCCAGAGACCCAGTACTTC
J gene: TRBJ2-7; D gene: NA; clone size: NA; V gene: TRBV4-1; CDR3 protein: CASSQDNERSSYEQYF; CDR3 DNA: TGCGCCAGCAGCCAAGATAACGAGCGGAGCTCCTACGAGCAGTACTTC
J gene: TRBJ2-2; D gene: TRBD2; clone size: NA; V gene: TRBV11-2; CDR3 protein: CASSSIRGENTGELFF; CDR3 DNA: TGTGCCAGCAGCTCTATCCGGGGGGAGAACACCGGGGAGCTGTTTTTT
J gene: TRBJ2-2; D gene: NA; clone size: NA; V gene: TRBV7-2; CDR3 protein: CASKGWTNTGELFF; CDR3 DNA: TGTGCCAGCAAGGGGTGGACGAACACCGGGGAGCTGTTTTTT
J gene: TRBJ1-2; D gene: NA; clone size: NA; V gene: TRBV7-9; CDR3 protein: CASSPLEQEGCYTF; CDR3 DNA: TGTGCCAGCAGCCCCTTGGAGCAAGAAGGATGCTACACCTTC
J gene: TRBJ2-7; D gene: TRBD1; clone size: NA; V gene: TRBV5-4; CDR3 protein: CASARDRVDEQYF; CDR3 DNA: TGTGCCAGCGCCCGGGACAGGGTTGACGAGCAGTACTTC
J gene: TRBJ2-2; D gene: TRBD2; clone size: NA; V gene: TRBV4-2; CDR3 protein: CASSQVGLAGDTGELFF; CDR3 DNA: TGTGCCAGCAGCCAAGTCGGGCTAGCGGGGGACACCGGGGAGCTGTTTTTT
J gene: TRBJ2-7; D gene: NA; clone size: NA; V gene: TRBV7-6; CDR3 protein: CASSSRFSYEQYF; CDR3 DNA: TGTGCCAGCAGCTCGAGGTTTTCCTACGAGCAGTACTTC
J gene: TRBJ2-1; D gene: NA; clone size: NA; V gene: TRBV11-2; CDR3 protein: CASSFQFPYSNEQFF; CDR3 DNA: TGTGCCAGCAGCTTCCAGTTCCCGTATTCCAATGAGCAGTTCTTC